This T cell receptor (beta chain) was identified in a study of T cell changes during pregnancy in multiple sclerosis. Germline trimming cut 5 bases from V and 6 bases from J; bases unmatched to any gene: 11. Germline V lookup: CDR1 SGHVS, CDR2 FQNEAQ. The CDR3 contains 15 residues. Profiled with immunoSEQ multiplex PCR; TCRdb holds only in-frame clones, not every one. In the table there are 50,000 to 65,000 clones, approximately 85% of which are singletons. This sequence joins TRBV7-8 and TRBJ1-2; 8 nucleotides match TRBD1. The sequencing here drew on peripheral blood, taken in the first trimester of pregnancy. The TCR originated in a female donor with multiple sclerosis, enrolled in a pregnancy study. This CDR3 is CASSIRQGPADGYTF. CDR3 nucleotide sequence: TGTGCCAGCAGCATCCGACAGGGGCCCGCGGATGGCTACACCTTC.